A selection of T cell receptor beta chains follows, all from one sample in a study of spatial heterogeneity in lung cancer. TCRdb re-analysed the 5' RACE reads in MiXCR, keeping a single row per CDR3 protein. The table includes 14,000 to 15,000 distinct CDR3 sequences, about 10% detected once. Sequenced here: PBMCs, sampled at surgery. Receptors originate from a female donor with early-stage non-small cell lung cancer. CDR3s include the opening cysteine and the closing phenylalanine or tryptophan. A D gene is named only where the DNA matches it firmly. Clone size appears in some rows only: once, few, many, or a class for an expanded clone.

size: many; V: TRBV2; J: TRBJ2-3; D: NA; DNA: TGTGCCAGCAGTGAGACGGGGCCGGCCCTTACGCAGTATTTT; CDR3: CASSETGPALTQYF
size: medium-sized; V: TRBV7-2; J: TRBJ2-3; D: TRBD2; DNA: TGTGCCAGCAGCTCCCGGGGGGGCCCGACAGATACGCAGTATTTT; CDR3: CASSSRGGPTDTQYF
size: many; V: TRBV12-3/TRBV12-4; J: TRBJ2-7; D: NA; DNA: TGTGCCAGCAGTCCACGTCGGAGCCGGGCCACTACCTACGAGCAGTACTTC; CDR3: CASSPRRSRATTYEQYF
size: many; V: TRBV18; J: TRBJ1-5; D: NA; DNA: TGTGCCAGCTCACCACGGTTTGGGGCAGGGTACGGGACAAATCAGCCCCAGCATTTT; CDR3: CASSPRFGAGYGTNQPQHF
size: NA; V: TRBV29-1; J: TRBJ2-3; D: NA; DNA: TGCAGCGTTGAAGATCTGTCCTCGGCCACAGATACGCAGTATTTT; CDR3: CSVEDLSSATDTQYF
size: many; V: TRBV20-1; J: TRBJ1-4; D: NA; DNA: TGCAGTGCCTGGGAGGGTGAAAAACTGTTTTTT; CDR3: CSAWEGEKLFF
size: many; V: TRBV12-3/TRBV12-4; J: TRBJ1-4; D: NA; DNA: TGTGCCAGCAGTTTAGGTGGCGGCATTGAAAAACTGTTTTTT; CDR3: CASSLGGGIEKLFF
size: many; V: TRBV12-3/TRBV12-4; J: TRBJ1-5; D: TRBD1; DNA: TGTGCCAGCAGCCCTCGGACAGGGGGTCAGCCCCAGCATTTT; CDR3: CASSPRTGGQPQHF
size: many; V: TRBV28; J: TRBJ2-5; D: TRBD2; DNA: TGTGCCAGCAGCTCACCTCAGCGGGGGCAAGAGACCCAGTACTTC; CDR3: CASSSPQRGQETQYF
size: many; V: TRBV6-5; J: TRBJ1-6; D: NA; DNA: TGTGCCAGCAGTTACGGGGAGCATAGTCCCCTCCACTTT; CDR3: CASSYGEHSPLHF
size: many; V: TRBV19; J: TRBJ2-7; D: TRBD1; DNA: TGTGCCAGTACCGGTCAACAGGGGGCCTACGAGCAGTACTTC; CDR3: CASTGQQGAYEQYF
size: many; V: TRBV4-1; J: TRBJ2-7; D: NA; DNA: TGCGCCAGCAGCCAAGACGGCGGGGACCACTCCTACGAGCAGTACTTC; CDR3: CASSQDGGDHSYEQYF
size: NA; V: TRBV5-1; J: TRBJ2-7; D: NA; DNA: TGCGCCAGCAGCTTGGTCCCCGACCCCACCTACGAGCAGTACTTC; CDR3: CASSLVPDPTYEQYF
size: many; V: TRBV20-1; J: TRBJ2-1; D: TRBD2; DNA: TGCAGTGCTCCAAGGGCGGGGGGCAACCCCTCCTACAATGAGCAGTTCTTC; CDR3: CSAPRAGGNPSYNEQFF